This T cell receptor (beta chain) was identified in a study of shared clonotypes between healthy human individuals. The wider study: Every donor yielded three CD4 naive, three CD4 memory, two CD8 naive and one CD8 memory plate.

Assay used: immunoSEQ multiplex PCR; TCRdb lists only in-frame clones, some missing. The sample consists of about 2.1 million clones, about 93% of them appearing once. The CDR3 covers 14 residues. Per the germline V gene, CDR1 is MGHRA and CDR2 is YSYEKL. J was trimmed by 13 bases and V by 1 base; bases with no gene match: 4. The naive CD8 subset, CD45RO-negative cells positively selected for CCR7, excluded terminally differentiated effector memory CD45RA+ cells. Sequencing input: naive CD8+ T cells from PBMCs. The genes are TRBV4-1 and TRBJ1-6, with 10 bases that match TRBD1. The sequence came from a man aged 18 to 30 in good health. Some clones in this sample may be carry-over from other donors' samples. The CDR3 sequence: CASSQVGTGAPLHF. DNA of the CDR3: TGCGCCAGCAGCCAAGTCGGGACAGGGGCCCCCCTCCACTTT.